Below are 5 T cell receptor beta chains sequenced from a single sample in a study of T cells in Graves' hyperthyroidism and ophthalmopathy (dated by TCRdb to the late 2010s). Libraries were constructed by multiplex PCR. Sequenced on an Illumina HiSeq 2000. TCR beta CDR3 regions were amplified from RNA transcripts. The first round of RT-PCR for the TCR CDR3 was performed with the HTBI primer set and the Qiagen OneStep RT-PCR kit. In TCRdb, the public reads were trimmed at Q25 with fastp and aligned with MiXCR, with productive beta chains retained. Every CDR3 protein is listed once, alongside the most common genes and DNA of its rows. The sample data list fewer than 600,000 distinct CDR3 sequences, and approximately 15% of these were observed just once. The ten largest clones represent around a sixth of the sample. Sequencing was done on a sample of blood. The receptors here all came from a woman younger than 35 with Graves' hyperthyroidism.

This clonotype appeared a few times. The V call is TRBV12-5, the J call TRBJ1-5; D unclear. With 5 bases removed from V and 4 bases from J, the gap between germline ends came to 9 bases. Looked up from germline, CDR1 is LGHNT and CDR2 is FRNRAP. The CDR3 sequence is 13 residues long. The DNA for the CDR3 is TGTGCTAGTGGTGCGACACCAAATCAGCCCCAGCATTTT. This gives the protein CASGATPNQPQHF. The full variable domain, its missing parts supplied by reference TRBV12-5 and TRBJ1-5, is DARVTQTPRHKVTEMGQEVTMRCQPILGHNTVFWYRQTMMQGLELLAYFRNRAPLDDSGMPKDRFSAEMPDATLATLKIQPSEPRDSAVYFCASGATPNQPQHFGDGTRLSIL.

Many counts were recorded for this clonotype. V is TRBV9 and J is TRBJ2-1, with 7 positions matching TRBD2. The CDR3 loop spans 17 amino acids. V lost 0 bases to trimming and J lost 4 bases; unmatched junction nucleotides: 10. CDR1 and CDR2 (germline): SGDLS, YYNGEE. CDR3 in amino acids: CASSVAPLAEDYNEQFF. The CDR3 DNA reads TGTGCCAGCAGCGTAGCTCCCCTAGCGGAAGATTACAATGAGCAGTTCTTC.

This clonotype was seen a few times. CDR3 coding DNA: TGTGCCAGCAGCGCAAGAGTTCTGGGGGGGTTACAAGAGACCCAGTACTTC. Its translation: CASSARVLGGLQETQYF. V and J are TRBV9 and TRBJ2-5; 7 nucleotides line up with TRBD2. There are 17 residues in the CDR3. The trim removed 3 bases at V and 2 bases at J, leaving 13 bases unmatched. The germline CDR1 and CDR2 sequences are SGDLS and YYNGEE. Looking up the rest from reference TRBV9 and TRBJ2-5 gives the full variable domain: DSGVTQTPKHLITATGQRVTLRCSPRSGDLSVYWYQQSLDQGLQFLIQYYNGEERAKGNILERFSAQQFPDLHSELNLSSLELGDSALYFCASSARVLGGLQETQYFGPGTRLLVL.

This chain links TRBV2 with TRBJ2-3, with D possibly being TRBD1 or TRBD2 (5 bases each). Germline-derived CDR1 and CDR2 are SNHLY and FYNNEI. The CDR3 consists of 16 residues. Trimming removed 3 bases at V and 0 bases at J, with 13 bases between. The CDR3 here is CASSDRERGSTDTQYF. The CDR3 coding sequence is TGTGCCAGCAGTGACAGGGAGAGGGGTAGCACAGATACGCAGTATTTT. The variable domain in full, completed from reference TRBV2 and TRBJ2-3, reads EPEVTQTPSHQVTQMGQEVILRCVPISNHLYFYWYRQILGQKVEFLVSFYNNEISEKSEIFDDQFSVERPDGSNFTLKIRSTKLEDSAMYFCASSDRERGSTDTQYFGPGTRLTVL.

V gene TRBV20-1 combines with J gene TRBJ1-6, with 7 bases fitting TRBD1. The CDR3 is 13 amino acids. J was trimmed by 6 bases and V by 5 bases; bases with no gene match: 4. CDR1 and CDR2 from the germline V gene are DFQATT and SNEGSKA (reference sequence). The CDR3 here is CSAGQAFNSPLHF. The CDR3 DNA follows: TGCAGTGCTGGACAGGCGTTTAATTCACCCCTCCACTTT.